Each of the 5 T cell receptor beta chains below was sequenced from the same sample in a study of spatial heterogeneity in lung cancer (dated by TCRdb to about 2019). In the paper's terms, the time point label means: blood at routine non-recurrence follow-up after resection. TCR sequencing used whole RNA extracted from tumor and nontumor lung tissue, or from cryopreserved PBMC samples, without cell sorting. The library was made by 5' RACE. These reads were obtained on a NextSeq 500. The raw public data were reprocessed by TCRdb itself: fastp quality trimming at Q25, MiXCR clonotype calling, in-frame beta chains only. Rows with a matching CDR3 protein are joined into one entry that keeps the most common DNA and genes. The sample contains more than 95,000 distinct CDR3 sequences, 9% to 15% of them found a single time. Roughly 17% of the sample belongs to the ten largest clones. Here the sequenced sample was PBMCs, taken at follow-up. The source is a male donor with early-stage non-small cell lung cancer.

The V gene is TRBV28, the J gene TRBJ1-5, with D possibly being TRBD1 (5 bases). This CDR3 spans 13 amino acids. Germline V gene sequence: CDR1 MDHEN, CDR2 SYDVKM. V lost 8 bases, J lost 7 bases, and 15 bases lay in between. The CDR3 here is CASLSSGTQPQHF. DNA for the CDR3: TGTGCCAGCCTGTCCTCAGGGACCCAGCCCCAGCATTTT.

This chain uses TRBV7-6 with TRBJ2-1, with TRBD2 matching 7 bases. The length of the CDR3 is 14 residues. The germline V gene has CDR1 SGHVS and CDR2 FNYEAQ. V was pared by 3 bases and J by 2 bases, with 1 base of the junction left unmatched. The CDR3 spells CASSFGGAYNEQFF. Here the CDR3 DNA reads TGTGCCAGCAGCTTTGGGGGGGCCTACAATGAGCAGTTCTTC.

This chain connects TRBV3-1 to TRBJ2-4; perhaps TRBD2 as D (6 bases). The CDR3 spans 15 residues. Germline CDR1 LGHDT, CDR2 YNNKEL (reference sequence). The V and J ends lost 0 bases and 8 bases respectively, with 14 bases between them. This CDR3 reads CASSQEGKGGDIQYF. The DNA of the CDR3 is TGTGCCAGCAGCCAAGAAGGGAAAGGAGGGGACATTCAGTACTTC.

A few counts support this clonotype. The chain has TRBV29-1 and TRBJ2-3; 8 bases align to TRBD2. The CDR3 runs 17 residues. Trimming cost V 4 bases and J 0 bases; bases outside gene matches: 12. Germline V CDR1 and CDR2: SQVTM, ANQGSEA. This CDR3 is CSVVRLAGGPSTDTQYF. DNA of the CDR3: TGCAGCGTTGTAAGGCTAGCGGGCGGCCCTAGCACAGATACGCAGTATTTT.

This clonotype was recorded at least ten times. The J gene is TRBJ1-2, the V gene TRBV4-3; D uncertain. The V gene's germline CDR1 is LGHNA and CDR2 YSLEER. This CDR3 spans 15 amino acids. V was clipped by 0 bases and J by 8 bases, with 16 bases between them. CDR3 sequence reads: CASSQDLGWTGGYTF. CDR3 nucleotide sequence: TGCGCCAGCAGCCAAGATCTGGGATGGACGGGCGGCTACACCTTC.